A single T cell receptor beta chain is shown here with its context. The data stem from a study of CD8 T cells in Susac syndrome. Study details: Patients with Susac syndrome were, at the time of blood collection, therapy-naive, maintained on corticosteroids, or maintained on intravenous immunoglobulin alone.

TCR beta was sequenced from blood CD8+ and CD4+ T cells. A quantity of about 0.5 to 1 ug RNA underwent reverse transcription using random hexamers. Each CDR3 protein gets one entry after TCRdb re-called the immunoSEQ multiplex PCR reads with MiXCR. The sample yields roughly 180,000 distinct CDR3 sequences, roughly 94% seen once. V was shortened by 0 bases and J by 8 bases, with 15 bases between the two germline ends. Germline CDR1 is MNHEY and CDR2 is SVGAGI. This CDR3 contains 15 residues. The TCR originated in a human donor with Susac syndrome. J is TRBJ2-3 and V is TRBV6-5; D might be TRBD1 or TRBD2, each matching 5 bases. Sequenced material: CD4+ T cells from PBMCs. The CDR3: CASSYSIGTEGTQYF. DNA of the CDR3: TGTGCCAGCAGTTACTCGATTGGGACCGAGGGTACGCAGTATTTT.